This record covers a single T cell receptor beta chain. Antigen unknown. Treatment meaning: 15 to 20 received Ad26.COV2.S at low or high dose, single or two shots; 5 received placebo; per-sample allocation not given. Material that was analyzed had been drawn on day 63 after the first vaccine or placebo injection. An Ad26 vector was used to express Wuhan-strain SARS-CoV-2 spike as the vaccine. Assay: immunoSEQ multiplex PCR; the TCRdb copy retains only in-frame clones and omits some. The sample holds under 500,000 clones; 92% are singletons and the top ten take less than 2%. This sample was included in a study of Ad26.COV2.S vaccination and SARS-CoV-2 variants. Study-level information: Ad26.COV2.S, an intramuscular injection, was given once or twice 56 days apart. Study-wide findings and caveats: Analytic work on TCR breadth and depth might have understated the full extent of total T cell responses.

The CDR3 spans 14 residues. Trimming left V 6 bases short and J 4 bases short, with 15 bases between. Germline CDR1 and CDR2: WNHNN and SYGVQD (reference sequence). This TCR was recovered from a person aged 18-65 years who received the Ad26.COV2.S COVID-19 vaccine or a placebo. Sample: peripheral blood, taken in a trial of Ad26.COV2.S vaccine versus placebo. The V and J genes are TRBV10-1 and TRBJ1-1, with D possibly TRBD1 on 5 matching bases. The CDR3 sequence is CASSSGRSGTEAFF. As DNA, the CDR3 is TGCGCCAGCAGCTCGGGACGGTCGGGCACTGAAGCTTTCTTT.